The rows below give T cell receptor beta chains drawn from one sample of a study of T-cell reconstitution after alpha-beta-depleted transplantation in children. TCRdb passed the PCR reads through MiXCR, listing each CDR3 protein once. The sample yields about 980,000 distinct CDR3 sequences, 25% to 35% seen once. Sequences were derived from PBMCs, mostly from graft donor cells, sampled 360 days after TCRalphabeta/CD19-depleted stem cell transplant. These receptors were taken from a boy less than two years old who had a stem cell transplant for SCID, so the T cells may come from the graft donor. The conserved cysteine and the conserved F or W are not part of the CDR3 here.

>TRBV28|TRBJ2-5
ASSLVSSGGVTNIETQY
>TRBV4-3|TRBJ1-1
ASSSESEDTEAF
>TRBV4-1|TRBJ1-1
ASSQLHVSGTEAF
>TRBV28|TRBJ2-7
ASSSHGGLYEQY
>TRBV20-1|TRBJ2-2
SAYGKNTGELF
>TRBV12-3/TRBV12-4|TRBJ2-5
ASSSGPGYQETQY
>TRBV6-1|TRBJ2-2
ASRKGVVVAGELF
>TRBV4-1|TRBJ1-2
ASSRELRLVGYT
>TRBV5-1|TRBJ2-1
ASLRDSLSNEQF
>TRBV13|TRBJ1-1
ASSSAQGFRTEAF
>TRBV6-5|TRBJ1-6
ASSYSRGGYSPLH
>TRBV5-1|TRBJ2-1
ASSLEGSGAGEQF
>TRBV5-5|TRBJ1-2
ASSLSRNYGYT
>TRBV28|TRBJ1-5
ASSLAGGSQPQH
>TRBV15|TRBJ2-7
ATSRDASRISYEQY
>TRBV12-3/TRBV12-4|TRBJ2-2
ASSFGVTVITGELF
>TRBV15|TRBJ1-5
ATSRGGGGRRNQPQH
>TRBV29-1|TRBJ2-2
SVEELQGTGELF
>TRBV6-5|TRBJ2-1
ASSYFGPAGRQF
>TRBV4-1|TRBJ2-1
ASSQGQGEGTYNEQF
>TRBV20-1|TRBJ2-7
SATDSRGLSYEQY
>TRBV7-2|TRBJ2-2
ASSLFLGELF
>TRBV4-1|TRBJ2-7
ASSRGQGPLYEQY
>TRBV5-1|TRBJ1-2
ASKRFAGGLPYGYT
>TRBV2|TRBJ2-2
ASSDNGLRTGELF
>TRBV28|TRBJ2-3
ASSLSRPGGPEYTDTQY